The 29 T cell receptor beta chains listed next were all sequenced from one sample in a study of T cells in Graves' hyperthyroidism and ophthalmopathy. The CDR3 regions of TCR beta were amplified from RNA transcripts. An initial round of RT-PCR targeting the TCR CDR3 relied on the HTBI primer set. TCRdb used MiXCR to reprocess the multiplex PCR reads, holding one entry per CDR3 protein. The sample lists about 590,000 distinct CDR3 sequences, 15% to 19% seen once, with around 7.8% in the top ten. The source material was blood. The source is a woman in her thirties with Graves' hyperthyroidism.

Many counts were recorded for this clonotype. CDR3 DNA: TGTGCCAGCTCCCCTGACAGGGTGACTGAAGCTTTCTTT. This codes for CASSPDRVTEAFF. This chain links TRBV18 with TRBJ1-1, with 7 bases lining up with TRBD1. V was clipped by 6 bases and J by 5 bases; unmatched bases: 6. Germline V gene sequence: CDR1 KGHSH, CDR2 LQKENI. CDR3 length: 13 amino acids.

This clonotype was counted a few times. The V call is TRBV10-2, the J call TRBJ1-1; the D is unclear. CDR3 length: 13 amino acids. Trimming took off 7 bases at V and 4 bases at J, with 13 bases between the two ends. Germline CDR1 and CDR2: WSHSY and SAAADI. The CDR3 loop reads CASMRGLGTEAFF. The CDR3 DNA reads as TGCGCCAGCATGCGGGGATTAGGCACTGAAGCTTTCTTT.

The chain uses TRBV6-2 or TRBV6-3 and TRBJ1-5; D remains unclear. Trimming took 8 bases from V and 1 from J, leaving 9 bases between them. This CDR3 is built from 13 residues. Germline V gene data show CDR1 as MNHEY and CDR2 as SVGEGT. This chain's CDR3 is CASWELSNQPQHF. The CDR3 DNA follows: TGTGCCAGCTGGGAATTAAGCAATCAGCCCCAGCATTTT.

This clonotype was counted between two and nine times. The CDR3 nucleotides read TGTGCCAGTAGCAGGGACAGGTGGATGGGTAACACTGAAGCTTTCTTT. It translates to CASSRDRWMGNTEAFF. J is TRBJ1-1 and V is TRBV19; 8 nucleotides agree with TRBD1. The J segment lost 2 bases and the V segment lost 6 bases, leaving 11 bases of the junction unmatched. CDR1 is LNHDA and CDR2 is SQIVND in the germline V gene (reference sequence). This CDR3 contains 16 residues.

This clonotype was recorded many times. V gene TRBV5-1 combines with J gene TRBJ2-7; no reliable D call. V gave up 3 bases and J gave up 0 bases, with 10 bases separating them. The CDR3 totals 14 residues. Germline loops: CDR1 SGHRS, CDR2 YFSETQ. CDR3 residues: CASSSSTASYEQYF. The CDR3 coding sequence is TGCGCCAGCAGCTCTTCGACTGCCTCCTACGAGCAGTACTTC. Complete variable domain (other parts from reference TRBV5-1 and TRBJ2-7): KAGVTQTPRYLIKTRGQQVTLSCSPISGHRSVSWYQQTPGQGLQFLFEYFSETQRNKGNFPGRFSGRQFSNSRSEMNVSTLELGDSALYLCASSSSTASYEQYFGPGTRLTVT.

This clonotype showed up many times. V and J are TRBV5-1 and TRBJ2-4, with D possibly being TRBD1 (6 bases). The CDR3 loop spans 15 amino acids. Germline V gene sequence: CDR1 SGHRS, CDR2 YFSETQ. V was cut by 0 bases and J by 5 bases, with 12 bases left in between. CDR3 protein: CASSLGPGHQNIQYF. CDR3 nucleotides: TGCGCCAGCAGCTTGGGTCCGGGACACCAAAACATTCAGTACTTC.

The chain joins TRBV29-1 to TRBJ1-2, with D perhaps matching TRBD1 (5 bases). CDR1 is SQVTM and CDR2 is ANQGSEA in the germline V gene. This CDR3 is built from 12 residues. Trimming pared 3 bases from V and 4 bases from J, leaving 9 bases between. The CDR3 loop reads CSVEVQAYGYTF. The DNA for the CDR3 is TGCAGCGTTGAGGTACAGGCCTATGGCTACACCTTC.

At least ten counts were recorded for this clonotype. The rearrangement joins TRBV3-1 to TRBJ2-5, with 9 bases that match TRBD1. The CDR3 is 16 amino acids. Unmatched junction bases numbered 9, after V lost 2 bases and J lost 5 bases. Germline V CDR1 and CDR2: LGHDT, YNNKEL (reference sequence). The CDR3 reads CASSQTGGGGGETQYF. The CDR3 nucleotides are TGTGCCAGCAGCCAAACAGGGGGCGGAGGAGGCGAGACCCAGTACTTC.

This clonotype was recorded a few times. The CDR3 coding sequence is TGCGCCAAGGGACAGGGCCGCAATCAGCCCCAGCATTTT. Encoded protein: CAKGQGRNQPQHF. The chain combines TRBV4-1 with TRBJ1-5; 9 nucleotides align to TRBD1. Trimming took 10 bases from V and 2 from J; bases not matched to a gene: 3. Per the germline V gene, CDR1 is MGHRA and CDR2 is YSYEKL. This CDR3 spans 13 amino acids.

This clonotype has just a few counts. CDR3 loop: CSVGGVGGLGTGELFF. DNA of the CDR3: TGCAGCGTTGGGGGTGTTGGCGGTCTGGGTACCGGGGAGCTGTTTTTT. The J gene is TRBJ2-2, the V gene TRBV29-1, with D uncertain. CDR1 and CDR2 (germline): SQVTM, ANQGSEA. V lost 4 bases, J lost 5 bases, and 20 bases lay in between. The CDR3 has 16 amino acids.

In this sample, this clonotype turned up many times. The chain is built from TRBV30 and TRBJ1-1; D gene uncertain. CDR1 is GTSNPN, CDR2 SVGIG, per germline (reference sequence). The CDR3 has 16 residues. Trimming left V 2 bases short and J 0 bases short, with 16 bases between. This CDR3 reads CAWSLAPTDMNTEAFF. The DNA for the CDR3 is TGTGCCTGGAGTCTGGCACCTACCGACATGAACACTGAAGCTTTCTTT.

The CDR3 is CASSLAPAGLGETQYF. The DNA of the CDR3 is TGTGCCAGCAGCTTAGCTCCGGCAGGCTTGGGAGAGACCCAGTACTTC. This rearrangement joins TRBV7-8 to TRBJ2-5; unclear D gene. The CDR3 has 16 amino acids. V lost 0 bases, J lost 4 bases, and 15 bases lay in between. The germline CDR1 and CDR2 sequences are SGHVS and FQNEAQ.

There are a few counts of this clonotype. The chain carries TRBV10-2 and TRBJ2-1; 11 bases are a match to TRBD2. This CDR3 contains 16 residues. CDR1 and CDR2 (germline): WSHSY, SAAADI. The V gene end was trimmed by 6 bases and the J gene end by 6 bases; junction bases not matched to a gene: 10. CDR3 DNA sequence: TGCGCCAGCAGCATAACTAGCGGGAGTCTCGGCAATGAGCAGTTCTTC. Translated: CASSITSGSLGNEQFF.

At least ten counts were recorded for this clonotype. The chain links TRBV28 to TRBJ2-5, with 11 bases that match TRBD2. The length of the CDR3 is 16 residues. V lost 3 bases, J lost 4 bases, and 7 bases stayed unmatched. The germline V gene encodes CDR1 MDHEN and CDR2 SYDVKM. The CDR3 region is CASSFSGLAGGETQYF. The CDR3 DNA reads as TGTGCCAGCAGTTTTTCAGGGCTAGCGGGGGGAGAGACCCAGTACTTC.

The V and J genes are TRBV7-9 and TRBJ1-1, with 11 positions matching TRBD1. The germline gives CDR1 SEHNR, CDR2 FQNEAQ (reference sequence). Losses at the gene ends were 4 bases for V and 4 bases for J; bases not matched to a gene: 5. The CDR3 has 15 residues. The CDR3 loop is CASSWTGGASTEAFF. Here the CDR3 DNA reads TGTGCCAGCAGCTGGACAGGGGGCGCGTCCACTGAAGCTTTCTTT.

This clonotype occurred many times. The chain couples TRBV27 to TRBJ2-7; D may be TRBD1 or TRBD2 (5 bases each). The V end lost 5 bases, the J end lost 7 bases, and 24 bases lay between the germline ends. CDR3 size: 16 residues. The germline V gene has CDR1 MNHEY and CDR2 SMNVEV (reference sequence). The CDR3, as DNA: TGTGCCAGCAGTCCCCCGGGACGACGTGACTCTAGGGAGCAGTACTTC. This gives the protein CASSPPGRRDSREQYF.

In this sample, this clonotype turned up a few times. The chain has TRBV29-1 and TRBJ1-2; D call uncertain. In germline, CDR1 is SQVTM, CDR2 ANQGSEA. V was pared by 7 bases and J by 0 bases, with 15 bases between. The length of the CDR3 is 14 residues. The CDR3 region is CSARDRGSNYGYTF. In DNA, the CDR3 is TGCAGCGCGAGGGATCGGGGTTCTAACTATGGCTACACCTTC. Drawing the rest from reference TRBV29-1 and TRBJ1-2, the complete variable domain is SAVISQKPSRDICQRGTSLTIQCQVDSQVTMMFWYRQQPGQSLTLIATANQGSEATYESGFVIDKFPISRPNLTFSTLTVSNMSPEDSSIYLCSARDRGSNYGYTFGSGTRLTVV.

This clonotype was seen a handful of times. The chain uses TRBV6-2 or TRBV6-3 and TRBJ2-7; no clear D. The CDR3 has 13 residues. Deletions cut 5 bases from V and 3 bases from J, with 11 bases between. CDR1 is MNHEY and CDR2 is SVGEGT in the germline V gene. CDR3 loop: CASSREELYEQYF. The CDR3 DNA reads TGTGCCAGCAGTAGGGAAGAACTCTACGAGCAGTACTTC.

This clonotype was picked up a small number of times. The chain links TRBV20-1 to TRBJ2-7, with 8 bases matching TRBD2. The V gene's germline CDR1 is DFQATT and CDR2 SNEGSKA (reference sequence). The V and J ends lost 1 base and 2 bases, in that order; junction bases with no gene match: 7. CDR3 length: 15 amino acids. CDR3 protein: CSARGEAGVTYEQYF. The CDR3 region has the DNA TGCAGTGCTAGAGGGGAAGCGGGAGTTACCTACGAGCAGTACTTC.

This chain joins TRBV24-1 and TRBJ2-1, with 10 bases that match TRBD2. Looked up from germline, CDR1 is KGHDR and CDR2 is SFDVKD. The V segment lost 6 bases and the J segment 2 bases; nucleotides outside the gene matches: 6. The CDR3 loop spans 16 amino acids. This CDR3 is CATSSLAGDPYNEQFF. CDR3 coding DNA: TGTGCCACCAGTTCCCTAGCGGGAGACCCCTACAATGAGCAGTTCTTC.

V is TRBV6-1 and J is TRBJ1-5; 7 bases match TRBD1. V was pared by 5 bases and J by 11 bases, with 9 bases of the junction left unmatched. Germline V gives CDR1 MNHNS, CDR2 SASEGT. The CDR3 has 13 amino acids. The CDR3 nucleotides are TGTGCCAGCAGTCGAACAGGGGAAGGGACCCAGCATTTT. Protein product: CASSRTGEGTQHF.

The chain employs TRBV10-2 and TRBJ1-2; D remains unclear. The ends were cut back, 0 bases at V and 2 bases at J, with 7 bases in the middle. The CDR3 length is 14 residues. CDR1 is WSHSY, CDR2 SAAADI, per germline. CDR3 sequence reads: CASSESGSNYGYTF. Written as DNA, the CDR3 is TGCGCCAGCAGTGAGTCGGGGAGCAACTATGGCTACACCTTC.

The chain is built from TRBV7-9 and TRBJ2-1; TRBD2 is a possible D gene (6 bases). This CDR3 has 15 amino acids. Germline CDR1 is SEHNR and CDR2 is FQNEAQ (reference sequence). V was shortened by 3 bases and J by 5 bases, with 14 bases between the two germline ends. CDR3: CASSFTGRKNNEQFF. CDR3 DNA sequence: TGTGCCAGCAGCTTTACCGGGAGAAAAAACAATGAGCAGTTCTTC.

This clonotype has ten or more counts. The genes are TRBV7-2 and TRBJ2-3; D call uncertain. V was shortened by 1 base and J by 5 bases, with 10 bases between the two germline ends. The CDR3 totals 14 residues. The germline V gene encodes CDR1 SGHTA and CDR2 FQGNSA. This chain's CDR3 is CASSLGSVEDTQYF. The DNA for the CDR3 is TGTGCCAGCAGCTTAGGTTCTGTCGAAGATACGCAGTATTTT.

This clonotype came up many times. CDR3 in amino acids: CAWIPGIAAQFF. Written as DNA, the CDR3 is TGTGCCTGGATCCCGGGGATAGCAGCACAGTTCTTC. The genes are TRBV30 and TRBJ2-1, with D possibly being TRBD2 (5 bases). The CDR3 covers 12 residues. V lost 4 bases, J lost 13 bases, and 17 bases lay in between. Germline V gene data show CDR1 as GTSNPN and CDR2 as SVGIG (reference sequence).

This clonotype has ten or more counts. This chain connects TRBV6-1 to TRBJ2-5; perhaps TRBD2 as D (5 bases). The CDR3 consists of 15 residues. V was cut by 0 bases and J by 5 bases, with 13 bases left in between. The germline V gene encodes CDR1 MNHNS and CDR2 SASEGT. The CDR3: CASSEALLGEETQYF. The CDR3 nucleotides read TGTGCCAGCAGTGAAGCGCTTCTCGGGGAGGAGACCCAGTACTTC.

This clonotype occurred a few times. This chain connects TRBV27 to TRBJ2-1; D may be TRBD1 or TRBD2 (5 bases each). Germline CDR1 is MNHEY and CDR2 is SMNVEV (reference sequence). This CDR3 has 15 residues. Trimming shortened V by 2 bases and J by 4 bases, and 12 bases separated the two germline ends. Here the CDR3 reads CASSLPGPKYNEQFF. The CDR3 nucleotides are TGTGCCAGCAGTTTACCGGGACCAAAGTACAATGAGCAGTTCTTC.

In this sample, this clonotype turned up many times. This chain uses TRBV5-1 with TRBJ2-1, with 7 bases lining up with TRBD2. J was trimmed by 8 bases and V by 0 bases; bases with no gene match: 8. The CDR3 runs 15 residues. Germline V lookup: CDR1 SGHRS, CDR2 YFSETQ. In DNA form, the CDR3 reads TGCGCCAGCAGCTTGGGGGAGGGTTGGGCCGATGAGCAGTTCTTC. Encoded protein: CASSLGEGWADEQFF. The complete variable domain, with remaining parts taken from reference TRBV5-1 and TRBJ2-1, reads KAGVTQTPRYLIKTRGQQVTLSCSPISGHRSVSWYQQTPGQGLQFLFEYFSETQRNKGNFPGRFSGRQFSNSRSEMNVSTLELGDSALYLCASSLGEGWADEQFFGPGTRLTVL.

There are a few counts of this clonotype. The CDR3 DNA is TGTGCCAGCAGCGTAGGTCCAGCGGGAGGGCAGAACACCGGGGAGCTGTTTTTT. This sequence encodes CASSVGPAGGQNTGELFF. This chain uses TRBV9 with TRBJ2-2; 10 nucleotides line up with TRBD2. From germline, CDR1 is SGDLS and CDR2 YYNGEE. The V and J ends lost 0 bases and 1 base, in that order; junction bases with no gene match: 6. The CDR3 consists of 18 residues.